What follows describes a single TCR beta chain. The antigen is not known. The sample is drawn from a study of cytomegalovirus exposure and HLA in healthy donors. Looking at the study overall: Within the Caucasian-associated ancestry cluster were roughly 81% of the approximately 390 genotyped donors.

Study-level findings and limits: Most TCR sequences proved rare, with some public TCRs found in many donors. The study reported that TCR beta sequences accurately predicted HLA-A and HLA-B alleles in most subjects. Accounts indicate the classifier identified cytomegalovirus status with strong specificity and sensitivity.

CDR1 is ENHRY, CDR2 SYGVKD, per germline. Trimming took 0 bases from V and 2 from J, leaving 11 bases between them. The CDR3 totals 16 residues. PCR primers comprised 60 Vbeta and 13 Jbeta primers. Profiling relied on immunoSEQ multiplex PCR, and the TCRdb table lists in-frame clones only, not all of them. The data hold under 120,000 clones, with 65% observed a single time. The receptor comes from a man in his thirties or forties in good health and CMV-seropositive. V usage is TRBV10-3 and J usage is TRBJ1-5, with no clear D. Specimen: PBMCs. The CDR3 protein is CAISESSLFGNQPQHF. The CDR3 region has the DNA TGTGCCATCAGTGAGTCGAGTCTGTTCGGCAATCAGCCCCAGCATTTT.